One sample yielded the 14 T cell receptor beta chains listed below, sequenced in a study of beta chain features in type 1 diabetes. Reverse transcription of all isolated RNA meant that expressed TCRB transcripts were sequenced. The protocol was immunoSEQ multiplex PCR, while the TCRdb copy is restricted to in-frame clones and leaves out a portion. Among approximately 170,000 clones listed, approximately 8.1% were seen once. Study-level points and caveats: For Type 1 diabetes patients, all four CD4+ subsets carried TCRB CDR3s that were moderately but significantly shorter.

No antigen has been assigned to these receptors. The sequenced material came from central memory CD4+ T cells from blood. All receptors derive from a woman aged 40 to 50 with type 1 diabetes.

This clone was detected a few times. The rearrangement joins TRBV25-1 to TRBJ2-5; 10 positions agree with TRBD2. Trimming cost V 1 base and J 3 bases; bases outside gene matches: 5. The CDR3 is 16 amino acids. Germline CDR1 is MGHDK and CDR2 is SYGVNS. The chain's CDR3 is CASSEFALAGEETQYF. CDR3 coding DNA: TGTGCCAGCAGTGAATTCGCGCTAGCGGGAGAAGAGACCCAGTACTTC.

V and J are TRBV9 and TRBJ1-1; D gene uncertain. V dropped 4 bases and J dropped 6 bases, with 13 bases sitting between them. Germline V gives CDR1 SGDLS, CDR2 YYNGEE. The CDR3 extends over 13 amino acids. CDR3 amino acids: CASSPHDRAEAFF. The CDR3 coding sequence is TGTGCCAGCAGCCCCCATGACCGGGCTGAAGCTTTCTTT.

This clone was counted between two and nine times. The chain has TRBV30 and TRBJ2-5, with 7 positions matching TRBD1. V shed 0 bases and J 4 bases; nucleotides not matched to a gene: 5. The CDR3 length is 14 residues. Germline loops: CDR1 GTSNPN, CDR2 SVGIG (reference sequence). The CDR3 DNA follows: TGTGCCTGGAGTGTAGGGTCAGGGGGAGAGACCCAGTACTTC. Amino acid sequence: CAWSVGSGGETQYF.

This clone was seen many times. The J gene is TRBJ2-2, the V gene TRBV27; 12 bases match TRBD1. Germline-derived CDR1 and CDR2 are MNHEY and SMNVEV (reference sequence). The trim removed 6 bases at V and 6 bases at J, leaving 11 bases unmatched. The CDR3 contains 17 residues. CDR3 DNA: TGTGCCAGCAGCCGGAGTCCGGGACAGGGGGCTCCCGGGGAGCTGTTTTTT. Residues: CASSRSPGQGAPGELFF.

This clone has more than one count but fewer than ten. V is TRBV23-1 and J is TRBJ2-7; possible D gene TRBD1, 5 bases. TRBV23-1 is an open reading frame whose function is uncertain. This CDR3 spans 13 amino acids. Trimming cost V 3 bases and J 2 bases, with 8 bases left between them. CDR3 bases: TGCGCCAGCAGTCAGGGCAGGGCCTACGAGCAGTACTTC. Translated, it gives CASSQGRAYEQYF.

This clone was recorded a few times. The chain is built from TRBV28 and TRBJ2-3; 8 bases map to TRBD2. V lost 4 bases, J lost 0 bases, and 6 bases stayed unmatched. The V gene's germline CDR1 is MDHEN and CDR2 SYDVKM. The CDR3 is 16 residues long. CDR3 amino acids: CASSSPSSGSTDTQYF. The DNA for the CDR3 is TGTGCCAGCAGTTCTCCCTCTAGCGGGAGCACAGATACGCAGTATTTT.

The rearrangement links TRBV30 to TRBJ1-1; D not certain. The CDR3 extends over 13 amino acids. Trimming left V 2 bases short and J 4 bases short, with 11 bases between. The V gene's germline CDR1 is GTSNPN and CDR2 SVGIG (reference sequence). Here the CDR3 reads CAWSLKRGTEAFF. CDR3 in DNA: TGTGCCTGGAGTCTAAAACGGGGCACTGAAGCTTTCTTT.

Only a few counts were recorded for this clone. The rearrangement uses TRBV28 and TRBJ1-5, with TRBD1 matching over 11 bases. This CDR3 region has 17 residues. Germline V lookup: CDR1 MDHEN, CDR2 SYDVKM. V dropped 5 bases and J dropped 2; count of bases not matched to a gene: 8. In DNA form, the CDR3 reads TGTGCCAGCAGTGGGTTGGGGACAGGGGGAGGCAATCAGCCCCAGCATTTT. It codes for CASSGLGTGGGNQPQHF.

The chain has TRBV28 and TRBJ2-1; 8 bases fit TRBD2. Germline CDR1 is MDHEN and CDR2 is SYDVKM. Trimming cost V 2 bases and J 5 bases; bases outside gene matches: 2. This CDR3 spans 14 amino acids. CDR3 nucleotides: TGTGCCAGCAGTTTAGCGGGAGGTAACAATGAGCAGTTCTTC. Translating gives CASSLAGGNNEQFF. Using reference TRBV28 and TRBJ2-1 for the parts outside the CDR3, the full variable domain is DVKVTQSSRYLVKRTGEKVFLECVQDMDHENMFWYRQDPGLGLRLIYFSYDVKMKEKGDIPEGYSVSREKKERFSLILESASTNQTSMYLCASSLAGGNNEQFFGPGTRLTVL.

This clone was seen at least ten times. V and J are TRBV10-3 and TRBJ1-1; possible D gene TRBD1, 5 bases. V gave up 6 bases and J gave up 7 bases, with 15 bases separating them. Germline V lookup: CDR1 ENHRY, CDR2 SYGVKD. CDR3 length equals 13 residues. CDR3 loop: CAIRRQLLGEAFF. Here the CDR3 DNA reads TGTGCCATCAGGCGACAGCTTCTAGGTGAAGCTTTCTTT.

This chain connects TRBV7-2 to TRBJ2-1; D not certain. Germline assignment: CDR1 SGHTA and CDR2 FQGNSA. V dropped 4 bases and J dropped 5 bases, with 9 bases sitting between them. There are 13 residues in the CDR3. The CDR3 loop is CASSWSRNNEQFF. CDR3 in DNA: TGTGCCAGCAGCTGGAGTAGAAACAATGAGCAGTTCTTC.

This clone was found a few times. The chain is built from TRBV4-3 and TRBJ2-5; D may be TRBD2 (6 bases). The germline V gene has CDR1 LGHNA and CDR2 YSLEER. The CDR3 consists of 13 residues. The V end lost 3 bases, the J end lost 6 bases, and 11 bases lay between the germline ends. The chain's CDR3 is CASSQEGRQTQYF. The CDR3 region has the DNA TGCGCCAGCAGCCAGGAGGGGCGGCAGACCCAGTACTTC.

CDR3: CASRGTYNEQFF. CDR3 sequence (DNA): TGCGCCAGCAGGGGCACGTACAATGAGCAGTTCTTC. The V call is TRBV5-1, the J call TRBJ2-1; D is undetermined. This CDR3 spans 12 amino acids. The germline V and J ends were trimmed by 5 bases and 4 bases, with 7 bases remaining between them. Per germline, CDR1 SGHRS and CDR2 YFSETQ.

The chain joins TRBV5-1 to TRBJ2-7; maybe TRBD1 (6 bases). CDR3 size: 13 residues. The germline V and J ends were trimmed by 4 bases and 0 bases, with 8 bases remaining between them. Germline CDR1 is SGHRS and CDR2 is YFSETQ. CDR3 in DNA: TGCGCCAGCAGCGGGGGCCTCTCCTACGAGCAGTACTTC. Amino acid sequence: CASSGGLSYEQYF.